This T cell receptor beta chain comes out of a study of shared clonotypes between healthy human individuals. The wider study: A couple of women and a few men aged 18 to 49 served as donors.

Germline V gives CDR1 SEHNR, CDR2 FQNEAQ (reference sequence). The CDR3 length is 13 residues. The table came from immunoSEQ multiplex PCR; TCRdb's copy has only in-frame clones and leaves some out. The sample records under 200,000 clones, approximately 92% being singletons. The sequencing sample was made of naive CD4+ T cells sorted from blood. Subset indicated: CD45RA+ positively selected. The TCR was taken from a woman aged 25 to 39 in good health. The chain has TRBV7-9 and TRBJ2-1; no clear D gene. CDR3 amino acids: CAITLSSYNEQFF. The CDR3 region has the DNA TGTGCGATTACCCTTTCCTCCTACAATGAGCAGTTCTTC.